This TCR beta chain came from a study of regulatory T cells in long-lasting Graves disease. This clonotype came up many times. Time point specified: persistent/refractory GD, antithyroid drugs over 5 years with positive TRAb. PBMCs were the source of the RNA used for TCR sequencing. CDR3 regions were amplified by Arm-PCR using iRepertoire HTBI primers to build TCR beta libraries. TCRdb ran MiXCR on the multiplex PCR reads and lists one entry per CDR3 protein. Of around 400,000 distinct CDR3 sequences in the sample, around 24% were seen once. Trimming took off 3 bases at V and 3 bases at J, with 9 bases between the two ends. Looked up from germline, CDR1 is SGHTA and CDR2 is FQGNSA. CDR3 length: 13 amino acids.

The receptor's source is a female donor with Graves disease. The sequencing used peripheral blood mononuclear cells (PBMCs), collected when the disease was refractory, from a patient treated with antithyroid drugs. The chain combines TRBV7-2 with TRBJ2-7; D ambiguous. The CDR3 sequence: CASSFLVIYEQYF. The DNA for the CDR3 is TGTGCCAGCAGCTTCCTCGTAATCTACGAGCAGTACTTC. Filled out from reference TRBV7-2 and TRBJ2-7, the complete variable domain reads GAGVSQSPSNKVTEKGKDVELRCDPISGHTALYWYRQSLGQGLEFLIYFQGNSAPDKSGLPSDRFSAERTGGSVSTLTIQRTQQEDSAVYLCASSFLVIYEQYFGPGTRLTVT.